The rows below give T cell receptor beta chains drawn from one sample of a study of regulatory T cells in long-lasting Graves disease. Via MiXCR, TCRdb re-called the multiplex PCR reads, giving one row per CDR3 protein. Altogether about 500,000 distinct CDR3 sequences are present, 16% being singletons, with the ten largest covering 10% to 15%. These same data were also listed under a study on T cells in Graves' hyperthyroidism and ophthalmopathy.

Sequencing used peripheral blood mononuclear cells (PBMCs), obtained at new diagnosis, from a patient treated with antithyroid drugs. These receptors all stem from a man in his forties with Graves disease. CDR3s include the opening cysteine and the closing phenylalanine or tryptophan. D genes are given only for firm matches. Expanded clones get a size class; other rows say once, few or many, or leave the size out.

size	V	J	D	DNA	CDR3
many	TRBV6-2/TRBV6-3	TRBJ1-2	NA	TGTGCCAGCAAGTCAGGGGTCAACTATGGCTACACCTTC	CASKSGVNYGYTF
few	TRBV7-9	TRBJ2-3	NA	TGTGCCAGCAGCTTAGGAGTGGGAGGCACAGATACGCAGTATTTT	CASSLGVGGTDTQYF
many	TRBV18	TRBJ2-7	TRBD1	TGTGCCAGCTCACCATCGCAGGGGGCTAGTTATGCCTACGAGCAGTACTTC	CASSPSQGASYAYEQYF
NA	TRBV5-1	TRBJ2-5	NA	TGCGCCAGCAGCTTGGACAGACAAGAGACCCAGTGCTTC	CASSLDRQETQCF
NA	TRBV5-5	TRBJ2-7	NA	TGTGCCAGCAGCGCAAACCGACGGGAAATACTTTACGAGCAGTACTTC	CASSANRREILYEQYF
NA	TRBV11-2	TRBJ1-6	NA	TGTGCCAGCAGCTTACTGGGGAAAGTTGGAGAAATGGCACCCCTCCACTTT	CASSLLGKVGEMAPLHF
many	TRBV7-2	TRBJ1-2	NA	TGTGCCAGCAGCTTAGGGGGGGCAGTGTTTCGCGACTATGGCTACACCTTC	CASSLGGAVFRDYGYTF
NA	TRBV11-2	TRBJ2-5	TRBD1	TGTGCCAGCAGCTCCCGGGACAGGGCGCGGAGGGAGACCCAGTACTTC	CASSSRDRARRETQYF
few	TRBV20-1	TRBJ2-5	NA	TGCAGTGCTAGATCGTTTGGGGTACGAGATGGGACCCAGTACTTC	CSARSFGVRDGTQYF
NA	TRBV24-1	TRBJ2-1	NA	TGTGCCACCAACGAGGCCGGGGGGCACAATGAGCAGTTCTTC	CATNEAGGHNEQFF
few	TRBV30	TRBJ1-2	NA	TGTGCCTGGAGTGTTCAGGGATCGGGCTACACCTTC	CAWSVQGSGYTF
NA	TRBV7-9	TRBJ1-5	TRBD1	TGTGCCAGCAGCTTAGCAGGGGGCATCCAGCATTTT	CASSLAGGIQHF
NA	TRBV19	TRBJ2-7	NA	TGTGCCAGTAGTATAGATCGGAACCTCTACGAGCAGTACTTC	CASSIDRNLYEQYF
NA	TRBV24-1	TRBJ2-2	NA	TGTGCCACCAGTAATAAGACAACCGACACCGGGGAGCTGTTTTTT	CATSNKTTDTGELFF
few	TRBV5-6	TRBJ1-2	NA	TGTGCCAGCAGCTTGGGGGACGCTTTCTATGGCTACACCTTC	CASSLGDAFYGYTF
NA	TRBV20-1	TRBJ2-3	TRBD1	TGCAGTGCTTCTACAGGGGGTCGTACAGATACGCAGTATTTT	CSASTGGRTDTQYF
NA	TRBV12-3/TRBV12-4	TRBJ1-3	NA	TGTGCCAGCAGTTTCTCCGACTCTGGAAACACCATATATTTT	CASSFSDSGNTIYF
many	TRBV2	TRBJ1-5	NA	TGTGCCAGCAGTGACTCCGGACGTTTCAATCAGCCCCAGCATTTT	CASSDSGRFNQPQHF
few	TRBV27	TRBJ2-1	NA	TGTGCCAGCAGTTTACTTAAGCTGAAGGTCCTAGAGCAGTTCTTC	CASSLLKLKVLEQFF
NA	TRBV5-8	TRBJ1-1	NA	TGTGCCAGCAGCCCAGGACGGAAACTGACTGAAGCTTTCTTT	CASSPGRKLTEAFF
many	TRBV20-1	TRBJ1-2	TRBD1	TGCAGTGCTAGCCTCAGCAGGGGGAACTATGGCTACACCTTC	CSASLSRGNYGYTF
many	TRBV2	TRBJ2-2	NA	TGTGCCAGCACTGGGACATCCGGCGGGGAGCTGTTTTTT	CASTGTSGGELFF
many	TRBV11-1	TRBJ2-1	NA	TGTGCCAGCAGCTTTCCGGGTCTGAGAAATGAGCAGTTCTTC	CASSFPGLRNEQFF
many	TRBV6-1	TRBJ2-7	TRBD1	TGTGCCAGCAGTCAGACAGGGCGAAGCTACGAGCAGTACTTC	CASSQTGRSYEQYF
NA	TRBV5-1	TRBJ2-5	NA	TGCGCCAGCAGCTTGGCTAGCACTAAAGAGACCCAGTACTTC	CASSLASTKETQYF
few	TRBV6-2/TRBV6-3	TRBJ1-5	NA	TGTGCCAGCAGTTTAACAGGGAATCGGTACAATCAGCCCCAGCATTTT	CASSLTGNRYNQPQHF
NA	TRBV6-2/TRBV6-3	TRBJ2-7	TRBD1	TGTGCCAGCAGGGACAGGACCCCCTACGAGCAGTACTTC	CASRDRTPYEQYF
NA	TRBV29-1	TRBJ2-4	NA	TGCAGCGCCTCGGACAGGGGGTGGACTAGCGGCAAAAACATTCAGTACTTC	CSASDRGWTSGKNIQYF
many	TRBV18	TRBJ1-3	NA	TGTGCCAGCTCACCAGGCGCTACCTCTGGAAACACCATATATTTT	CASSPGATSGNTIYF
many	TRBV6-5	TRBJ2-7	NA	TGTGCCAGCAGTTACTCGGCGGGACTCTACGAGCAGTACTTC	CASSYSAGLYEQYF
many	TRBV6-9	TRBJ2-7	TRBD2	TGTGCCAGCAGTTACGGGGACTACAACGAGCAGTACTTC	CASSYGDYNEQYF
once	TRBV7-9	TRBJ2-6	TRBD2	TGTGCCAGCAGCTTAGTACTAGCGGGGCCTCTCTCTGGGGCCAACGTCCTGACTTTC	CASSLVLAGPLSGANVLTF
NA	TRBV6-1	TRBJ1-1	NA	TGTGCCAGCAGCCCGAATAAGGCCGCAGCCGAGGGGACTGAAGCTTTCTTT	CASSPNKAAAEGTEAFF